Listed below are T cell receptor beta chains from one sample, sequenced in a study of blood T cell repertoires in COVID-19. Some clones are missing from TCRdb's copy, which holds only in-frame ones; the method was immunoSEQ multiplex PCR. Of 130,000 or so clones listed, more than 75% are singletons. The sequencing input was peripheral blood. These receptor sequences come from a man aged 65 to 85 with active COVID-19. CDR3s include the opening cysteine and the closing phenylalanine or tryptophan. The order of the fields is V gene, J gene, D gene, CDR3 protein. The D gene is left open where the match is weak.

TRBV7-9,TRBJ1-4,NA,CASSLGGQGEKLFF
TRBV27,TRBJ2-7,NA,CASSGAILQQTHEQYF
TRBV7-8,TRBJ1-5,NA,CASSIQNQPQHF
TRBV24-1,TRBJ1-1,NA,CATSGSTVNTEAFF
TRBV7-9,TRBJ1-2,NA,CASSSGSGDYGYTF
TRBV7-2,TRBJ2-3,TRBD1,CASSPRDRITDTQYF
TRBV2,TRBJ2-5,TRBD1,CASRTGQGGGETQYF
TRBV28,TRBJ1-2,TRBD1,CASTDSGTGGRLNYGYTF
TRBV4-2,TRBJ2-1,NA,CASSPGTTRFF
TRBV7-9,TRBJ1-1,TRBD1,CASSQRPEGAAFF
TRBV7-9,TRBJ1-3,TRBD1,CASRGTGPGNTIYF
TRBV7-9,TRBJ1-6,NA,CASSLDRPLHF
TRBV6-6,TRBJ1-2,TRBD1,CASSYSGQGGGGYTF
TRBV3-1/TRBV3-2,TRBJ1-1,NA,CASSQGSREAFF